Below, 23 T cell receptor beta chains from the same sample are listed, as sequenced in a study of blood T cell repertoires in COVID-19. TCRdb keeps only in-frame clones here, not all; method: immunoSEQ multiplex PCR. There are about 260,000 clones in the sample; 85% to 90% occur only once, and 3.6% lies in the top ten. Sequencing used peripheral blood. The receptor set was obtained from a man in his late teens or twenties with active or convalescent COVID-19.

V usage is TRBV2 and J usage is TRBJ2-3; D remains ambiguous. Germline loops: CDR1 SNHLY, CDR2 FYNNEI. CDR3 length: 14 residues. Trimming took 7 bases from V and 0 from J, leaving 11 bases between them. The CDR3 protein is CASNPETSTDTQYF. The CDR3 DNA reads TGTGCCAGCAATCCCGAAACTAGCACAGATACGCAGTATTTT.

This chain joins TRBV11-3 and TRBJ1-4, with a tentative D call TRBD1 (6 bases). CDR1 is SGHNT, CDR2 YENEEA, per germline. The CDR3 runs to 16 residues. V lost 1 base, J lost 5 bases, and 14 bases lay in between. The CDR3, as DNA: TGTGCCAGCAGCTTAGTACTGGACAGAGGAAATGAAAAACTGTTTTTT. Amino acid sequence: CASSLVLDRGNEKLFF.

This clone occurred once. The chain has TRBV2 and TRBJ2-3, with 9 positions matching TRBD1. This CDR3 region has 14 residues. V trimming: 6 bases; J trimming: 2 bases; junction bases outside the gene matches: 3. The germline V gene has CDR1 SNHLY and CDR2 FYNNEI. The DNA for the CDR3 is TGTGCCAGCAGGCGGGACAGGGACACAGATACGCAGTATTTT. Its translation is CASRRDRDTDTQYF.

The chain has TRBV18 and TRBJ2-1; 7 bases are shared with TRBD2. The CDR3 is made up of 16 amino acids. J lost 2 bases, V lost 2 bases, and 6 bases had no gene match. Germline CDR1 reads KGHSH; CDR2 reads LQKENI. CDR3 DNA: TGTGCCAGCTCACCAGGGGCGGGAGTCACCTACAATGAGCAGTTCTTC. Protein product: CASSPGAGVTYNEQFF.

The sample holds one count of this clone. The chain carries TRBV18 and TRBJ2-7; perhaps TRBD1 as D (5 bases). There are 15 residues in the CDR3. Trimming removed 0 bases from V and 5 bases from J, with 14 bases in between. Germline assignment: CDR1 KGHSH and CDR2 LQKENI. The CDR3 sequence is CASSPPSQGLHEQYF. The DNA of the CDR3 is TGTGCCAGCTCACCACCCTCCCAGGGCCTTCACGAGCAGTACTTC.

The chain is built from TRBV29-1 and TRBJ1-1; 7 bases are a match to TRBD1. CDR1 and CDR2 (germline): SQVTM, ANQGSEA. The CDR3 runs 14 residues. V was clipped by 7 bases and J by 0 bases; unmatched bases: 8. The CDR3 DNA sequence: TGCAGCGAGATAGCGACAGGGATGAACACTGAAGCTTTCTTT. Protein sequence: CSEIATGMNTEAFF.

The chain uses TRBV7-3 and TRBJ2-5, with 10 bases aligning to TRBD2. The germline V gene encodes CDR1 SGHTA and CDR2 FQGTGA. The CDR3 extends over 15 amino acids. Germline trimming cut 3 bases from V and 4 bases from J; bases unmatched to any gene: 5. The CDR3 DNA reads TGTGCCAGCAGCTTTAGCGGGGGGCCCGGAGAGACCCAGTACTTC. The encoded protein is CASSFSGGPGETQYF.

The chain uses TRBV2 and TRBJ1-2; TRBD1 might be the D (6 bases). Germline CDR1 is SNHLY and CDR2 is FYNNEI. The V and J ends lost 1 base and 6 bases respectively, with 15 bases between them. This CDR3 has 15 amino acids. CDR3 protein: CASSEGQVRSDGYTF. The CDR3 DNA reads TGTGCCAGCAGTGAAGGACAGGTGAGGAGTGATGGCTACACCTTC. The variable domain in full, with the rest retrieved from reference TRBV2 and TRBJ1-2, is EPEVTQTPSHQVTQMGQEVILRCVPISNHLYFYWYRQILGQKVEFLVSFYNNEISEKSEIFDDQFSVERPDGSNFTLKIRSTKLEDSAMYFCASSEGQVRSDGYTFGSGTRLTVV.

V is TRBV5-1 and J is TRBJ2-1; a weak D match, TRBD2 (5 bases). Trimming removed 3 bases from V and 10 bases from J, with 17 bases in between. The germline V gene encodes CDR1 SGHRS and CDR2 YFSETQ. CDR3 length: 14 residues. CDR3 amino acids: CASSSRTAGGEQFF. In nucleotides, the CDR3 is TGCGCCAGCAGCTCCCGGACTGCCGGTGGGGAGCAGTTCTTC.

This chain joins TRBV7-3 and TRBJ1-6; 8 positions agree with TRBD1. CDR1 is SGHTA, CDR2 FQGTGA, per germline. J lost 7 bases, V lost 5 bases, and 4 bases had no gene match. This CDR3 comprises 14 residues. CDR3: CASSRGQDNSPLHF. Here the CDR3 DNA reads TGTGCCAGCAGCCGGGGACAGGACAATTCACCCCTCCACTTT.

The gene calls are TRBV7-9 and TRBJ2-2, with a weak D call TRBD1 (5 bases). This CDR3 region has 19 residues. Trimming left V 6 bases short and J 4 bases short, with 27 bases between. Germline CDR1 SEHNR, CDR2 FQNEAQ (reference sequence). CDR3 sequence reads: CASSRESTGRLLSTGELFF. The CDR3 DNA follows: TGTGCCAGCAGTCGAGAGAGCACAGGTCGGTTGTTGAGCACCGGGGAGCTGTTTTTT. The whole variable domain, filled in from reference TRBV7-9 and TRBJ2-2, reads DTGVSQNPRHKITKRGQNVTFRCDPISEHNRLYWYRQTLGQGPEFLTYFQNEAQLEKSRLLSDRFSAERPKGSFSTLEIQRTEQGDSAMYLCASSRESTGRLLSTGELFFGEGSRLTVL.

V usage is TRBV3-1 (or the pseudogene TRBV3-2) and J usage is TRBJ2-3; TRBD2 is a possible D gene (6 bases). Germline values: CDR1 LGHDT, CDR2 YNNKEL (reference sequence). The V end was cut by 5 bases, the J end by 2 bases, with 20 bases between. CDR3 length equals 17 residues. For the CDR3, the DNA is TGTGCCAGCAGCTCCCCCGGTTTAACTAGCTACACAGATACGCAGTATTTT. Its translation is CASSSPGLTSYTDTQYF.

The chain uses TRBV2 and TRBJ2-6; D possibly corresponds to TRBD1 (6 bases). Germline lookup yields CDR1 SNHLY and CDR2 FYNNEI. The CDR3 covers 16 residues. V was shortened by 9 bases and J by 2 bases, with 17 bases between the two germline ends. The CDR3 DNA sequence: TGTGCCAGTGGTTGGGACACTGGGGCTGGGGCCAACGTCCTGACTTTC. Amino acids: CASGWDTGAGANVLTF.

This clone was counted only a few times. The chain has TRBV24-1 and TRBJ2-3; 9 bases are shared with TRBD1. This CDR3 spans 16 amino acids. Trimming took 3 bases from V and 6 from J; bases not matched to a gene: 9. Germline lookup yields CDR1 KGHDR and CDR2 SFDVKD. DNA for the CDR3: TGTGCCACCAGTGATCCTACAGGGGGCGCAGCGGATACGCAGTATTTT. This encodes CATSDPTGGAADTQYF.

J is TRBJ1-5 and V is TRBV28, with TRBD1 identical over 7 bases. Germline CDR1 and CDR2: MDHEN and SYDVKM. V was pared by 11 bases and J by 7 bases, with 14 bases of the junction left unmatched. CDR3 size: 14 residues. CDR3 protein: CAAGGQVGIQPQHF. The CDR3 bases are TGTGCCGCCGGTGGACAGGTGGGGATACAGCCCCAGCATTTT. Complete variable domain (other parts from reference TRBV28 and TRBJ1-5): DVKVTQSSRYLVKRTGEKVFLECVQDMDHENMFWYRQDPGLGLRLIYFSYDVKMKEKGDIPEGYSVSREKKERFSLILESASTNQTSMYLCAAGGQVGIQPQHFGDGTRLSIL.

CDR3 in DNA: TGCGCCAGCAGCATCGGGACAGGATTGAATGAGCAGTTCTTC. Translation: CASSIGTGLNEQFF. The chain has TRBV5-1 and TRBJ2-1; 8 bases fit TRBD1. The germline CDR1 and CDR2 sequences are SGHRS and YFSETQ. This CDR3 contains 14 residues. The V segment lost 4 bases and the J segment 7 bases; nucleotides outside the gene matches: 7.

The V gene is TRBV19, the J gene TRBJ1-4; D is perhaps TRBD1 (6 bases). Trimming took 3 bases from V and 0 from J, leaving 14 bases between them. There are 17 residues in the CDR3. Per the germline V gene, CDR1 is LNHDA and CDR2 is SQIVND (reference sequence). CDR3: CASSIPGTPATNEKLFF. The CDR3 coding sequence is TGTGCCAGTAGTATCCCCGGGACACCTGCAACTAATGAAAAACTGTTTTTT.

In DNA form, the CDR3 reads TGTGCCAGCAGTTGGGCGACAGGGGGCACTGAAGCTTTCTTT. This sequence encodes CASSWATGGTEAFF. This rearrangement joins TRBV27 to TRBJ1-1, with 9 positions matching TRBD1. The CDR3 length is 14 residues. Germline CDR1 is MNHEY and CDR2 is SMNVEV (reference sequence). The junction had 4 bases not matched to a gene; V was cut back by 4 bases and J by 4 bases.

A few counts support this clone. The genes are TRBV30 and TRBJ2-2; no firm D call. Germline values: CDR1 GTSNPN, CDR2 SVGIG (reference sequence). This CDR3 spans 11 amino acids. Trimming removed 2 bases from V and 8 bases from J, with 6 bases in between. CDR3 DNA: TGTGCCTGGAGTCTATCTGGGGAGCTGTTTTTT. Residues: CAWSLSGELFF.

This clone has a handful of counts. The gene calls are TRBV2 and TRBJ2-2, with TRBD2 matching over 8 bases. This CDR3 is built from 16 residues. J gave up 2 bases and V 5 bases, and 7 bases lay outside the gene matches. Germline CDR1 and CDR2: SNHLY and FYNNEI. CDR3 nucleotide sequence: TGTGCCAGCAGTCAACTAGCGGTCTATAACACCGGGGAGCTGTTTTTT. Encoded protein: CASSQLAVYNTGELFF.

The J gene is TRBJ2-2, the V gene TRBV7-3; the D gene is possibly TRBD2 (6 bases). The V gene's germline CDR1 is SGHTA and CDR2 FQGTGA. Trimming took off 2 bases at V and 6 bases at J, with 13 bases between the two ends. This CDR3 contains 15 residues. The CDR3 loop is CASSLQSGGAGELFF. DNA for the CDR3: TGTGCCAGCAGCTTACAGTCCGGCGGGGCCGGGGAGCTGTTTTTT.

J is TRBJ2-5 and V is TRBV6-2 or TRBV6-3, with D unclear. Germline V CDR1 and CDR2: MNHEY, SVGEGT. V was pared by 2 bases and J by 7 bases, with 11 bases between. The CDR3 length is 13 residues. The CDR3 DNA reads as TGTGCCAGCAGTTACACTGCTGAGGCGACCCAGTACTTC. Protein sequence: CASSYTAEATQYF.

This rearrangement joins TRBV16 to TRBJ2-5; TRBD2 might be the D (6 bases). The CDR3 is 13 residues long. Germline values: CDR1 KGHSY, CDR2 FQNENV. Trimming took off 0 bases at V and 4 bases at J, with 6 bases between the two ends. The CDR3 sequence is CASSQSGGETQYF. The DNA of the CDR3 is TGTGCCAGCAGCCAATCGGGGGGAGAGACCCAGTACTTC.